The next 25 T cell receptor beta chains were all read from a single sample in a study of OX40 agonist ivuxolimab in advanced cancers. Assay used: immunoSEQ multiplex PCR; TCRdb lists only in-frame clones, some missing. The sample contains around 93,000 clones, around nine tenths of which appear only once. This material consisted of CD4+ or CD8+ T cells sorted from blood, taken in a trial of the OX40 agonist ivuxolimab. All receptors come from an adult with an advanced solid tumor such as melanoma, head and neck, liver or kidney cancer.

The gene calls are TRBV5-4 and TRBJ2-2; 13 bases agree with TRBD2. After removal of 4 bases from V and 7 bases from J, the junction contained 10 bases not matched to a gene. Germline values: CDR1 SGHNT, CDR2 YYREEE (reference sequence). The CDR3 runs 17 residues. The CDR3 spells CASSPGLAGNRGGELFF. In nucleotides, the CDR3 is TGTGCCAGCAGCCCGGGACTAGCGGGGAATCGAGGCGGGGAGCTGTTTTTT.

The genes are TRBV6-5 and TRBJ2-1, with TRBD2 matching over 9 bases. CDR3 size: 15 residues. V lost 4 bases to trimming and J lost 7 bases; unmatched junction nucleotides: 8. The germline V gene has CDR1 MNHEY and CDR2 SVGAGI. Here the CDR3 reads CASSFGGGAGNEQFF. CDR3 coding DNA: TGTGCCAGCAGTTTCGGCGGGGGGGCAGGGAATGAGCAGTTCTTC.

This chain links TRBV6-5 with TRBJ2-5, with D uncertain. Trimming stripped 7 bases from V and 2 bases from J, with 5 bases between. Germline V gene sequence: CDR1 MNHEY, CDR2 SVGAGI. The CDR3 is 11 amino acids. The CDR3 spells CASKEQETQYF. The CDR3 DNA reads as TGTGCCAGCAAGGAACAAGAGACCCAGTACTTC.

V gene TRBV10-3 combines with J gene TRBJ2-1, with 10 bases matching TRBD2. CDR3 length: 16 residues. Germline V gives CDR1 ENHRY, CDR2 SYGVKD. The junction had 7 bases not matched to a gene; V was cut back by 3 bases and J by 5 bases. The CDR3 sequence: CAISDERGGLNNEQFF. In DNA, the CDR3 is TGTGCCATCAGTGACGAGCGGGGGGGCCTAAACAATGAGCAGTTCTTC.

This chain connects TRBV6-6 to TRBJ2-5, with no clear D. Germline V gene data show CDR1 as MNHNY and CDR2 as SVGAGI (reference sequence). The CDR3 is 13 residues long. The V gene lost 6 bases and the J gene lost 4 bases, with 12 bases spanning the gap. This chain's CDR3 is CASSAVGRETQYF. The DNA of the CDR3 is TGTGCCAGCAGCGCCGTGGGTCGAGAGACCCAGTACTTC.

The chain recombines TRBV19 with TRBJ1-1, with 8 nucleotides matching TRBD1. The CDR3 length is 17 residues. After removal of 3 bases from V and 0 bases from J, the junction contained 9 bases not matched to a gene. The germline V gene encodes CDR1 LNHDA and CDR2 SQIVND (reference sequence). CDR3 loop: CASSIGQGRKMNTEAFF. The CDR3 region has the DNA TGTGCCAGTAGTATCGGACAGGGTAGAAAAATGAACACTGAAGCTTTCTTT.

The rearrangement links TRBV7-2 to TRBJ2-5; 7 nucleotides line up with TRBD2. The CDR3 extends over 15 amino acids. Germline V gives CDR1 SGHTA, CDR2 FQGNSA. The ends lost 3 bases at V and 1 base at J; junction bases unmatched: 5. The CDR3 loop is CASSLRGGSQETQYF. CDR3 DNA: TGTGCCAGCAGCTTGCGGGGCGGGAGCCAAGAGACCCAGTACTTC.

The V gene is TRBV4-3, the J gene TRBJ1-2, with 7 nucleotides matching TRBD1. V dropped 2 bases and J dropped 1; count of bases not matched to a gene: 7. Germline values: CDR1 LGHNA, CDR2 YSLEER. This CDR3 has 16 amino acids. The CDR3 spells CASSQQQGPLNYGYTF. CDR3 nucleotide sequence: TGCGCCAGCAGCCAACAACAGGGGCCTCTTAACTATGGCTACACCTTC.

This chain links TRBV2 with TRBJ1-5; D perhaps matches TRBD1 (6 bases). The CDR3 covers 15 residues. Germline lookup yields CDR1 SNHLY and CDR2 FYNNEI. Between the trimmed V and J ends, which lost 6 bases and 4 bases, there was a span of 16 bases. The CDR3 is CASSYGQLANQPQHF. As DNA, the CDR3 is TGTGCCAGCAGCTATGGACAGCTGGCAAATCAGCCCCAGCATTTT. Combining the CDR3 with reference TRBV2 and TRBJ1-5 gives the whole variable domain EPEVTQTPSHQVTQMGQEVILRCVPISNHLYFYWYRQILGQKVEFLVSFYNNEISEKSEIFDDQFSVERPDGSNFTLKIRSTKLEDSAMYFCASSYGQLANQPQHFGDGTRLSIL.

The chain recombines TRBV6-6 with TRBJ1-1; tentative D call: TRBD1 (5 bases). The germline V gene has CDR1 MNHNY and CDR2 SVGAGI (reference sequence). Between the trimmed V and J ends, which lost 6 bases and 4 bases, there was a span of 12 bases. There are 13 residues in the CDR3. The CDR3, as DNA: TGTGCCAGCAGCCAAACGAGGGGCACTGAAGCTTTCTTT. Residues: CASSQTRGTEAFF.

V is TRBV10-3 and J is TRBJ2-7; D is ambiguous. Germline CDR1 reads ENHRY; CDR2 reads SYGVKD. Trimming cost V 3 bases and J 2 bases, with 5 bases left between them. This CDR3 is built from 12 residues. The CDR3 sequence: CAISEMTYEQYF. CDR3 sequence (DNA): TGTGCCATCAGTGAAATGACCTACGAGCAGTACTTC.

The count of this clone is one. The J gene is TRBJ2-7, the V gene TRBV9, with D possibly matching TRBD2 (6 bases). The germline V gene encodes CDR1 SGDLS and CDR2 YYNGEE. This CDR3 region has 18 residues. V lost 3 bases to trimming and J lost 2 bases, with 24 bases between them. The CDR3 nucleotides read TGTGCCAGCAGCGAGAGGGCCGATAGCGGCAAGGTCCCCTACGAGCAGTACTTC. This sequence encodes CASSERADSGKVPYEQYF.

The CDR3 DNA reads as TGTGCCAGTTCAATCACCGGGAGCACTGAAGCTTTCTTT. This translates into CASSITGSTEAFF. This chain links TRBV11-3 with TRBJ1-1; no firm D call. The CDR3 has 13 amino acids. Germline CDR1 SGHNT, CDR2 YENEEA. V lost 9 bases and J lost 4, with 15 bases in between.

The V call is TRBV19, the J call TRBJ2-7; D gene uncertain. The CDR3 is 13 residues long. Deletions cut 4 bases from V and 6 bases from J, with 13 bases between. From germline, CDR1 is LNHDA and CDR2 SQIVND (reference sequence). The CDR3 sequence: CASSTDLESEQYF. CDR3 nucleotides: TGTGCCAGTAGTACAGACTTAGAATCCGAGCAGTACTTC.

This clone occurred once. The V and J genes are TRBV5-1 and TRBJ1-2; D not resolved. V was trimmed by 0 bases and J by 7 bases, leaving 13 bases between them. CDR1 and CDR2 (germline): SGHRS, YFSETQ. The CDR3 loop spans 14 amino acids. DNA for the CDR3: TGCGCCAGCAGCTTGGGTCTGCAGGAGGGTGGCTACACCTTC. This translates into CASSLGLQEGGYTF.

This rearrangement joins TRBV18 to TRBJ2-2; TRBD2 might be the D (6 bases). Germline values: CDR1 KGHSH, CDR2 LQKENI. CDR3 length: 14 residues. V lost 4 bases and J lost 6, with 12 bases in between. The CDR3: CASSQGRDSGELFF. In DNA, the CDR3 is TGTGCCAGCTCACAGGGAAGGGACTCCGGGGAGCTGTTTTTT.

This clone was recorded a few times. Here the CDR3 DNA reads TGTGCCAGTAGCCTAACAGGCTATAGCAATCAGCCCCAGCATTTT. It encodes CASSLTGYSNQPQHF. The rearrangement uses TRBV19 and TRBJ1-5; D might be TRBD1 (5 bases). Germline V gene lookup returns CDR1 LNHDA and CDR2 SQIVND (reference sequence). The V end lost 6 bases, the J end lost 0 bases, and 12 bases lay between the germline ends. The CDR3 is 15 amino acids.

The chain is built from TRBV5-1 and TRBJ2-5; TRBD1 agrees at 8 bases. The germline CDR1 and CDR2 sequences are SGHRS and YFSETQ. The CDR3 consists of 14 residues. V lost 4 bases, J lost 1 base, and 3 bases stayed unmatched. The CDR3 region has the DNA TGCGCCAGCAGCAACGGACAGGGCCAAGAGACCCAGTACTTC. Amino acids: CASSNGQGQETQYF.

J is TRBJ2-7 and V is TRBV6-6; no clear D gene. CDR3 size: 13 residues. Germline assignment: CDR1 MNHNY and CDR2 SVGAGI (reference sequence). V was trimmed by 5 bases and J by 1 base, leaving 9 bases between them. DNA for the CDR3: TGTGCCAGCAGTAGTCCCACTTCCTACGAGCAGTACTTC. Its protein product is CASSSPTSYEQYF.

This sequence joins TRBV2 and TRBJ1-2; TRBD1 aligns across 9 bases. Germline assignment: CDR1 SNHLY and CDR2 FYNNEI. This CDR3 spans 13 amino acids. V gave up 6 bases and J gave up 7 bases; unmatched junction bases: 6. The CDR3 loop reads CASSPGTGTGYTF. The CDR3 DNA follows: TGTGCCAGCAGCCCCGGGACAGGGACTGGCTACACCTTC.

The chain has TRBV4-1 and TRBJ2-3, with D tentatively TRBD1 or TRBD2 (5 bases each). CDR1 is MGHRA and CDR2 is YSYEKL in the germline V gene. The germline V and J ends were trimmed by 5 bases and 1 base, with 16 bases remaining between them. This CDR3 spans 16 amino acids. In DNA form, the CDR3 reads TGCGCCAGCAGCGTAATGGGGACCCGCGGCACAGATACGCAGTATTTT. Translation: CASSVMGTRGTDTQYF.

The chain recombines TRBV4-1 with TRBJ2-5, with D perhaps given as TRBD1 or TRBD2 (6 bases each). Gene TRBJ2-7 matches the end of the DNA better, so the J call may be wrong. Germline V lookup: CDR1 MGHRA, CDR2 YSYEKL. The CDR3 runs to 16 residues. CDR3 in DNA: TGCGCCAGCAGCCAAGAAACTAGCCAGGGGCTCTACGAGCAGTACTTC. Encoded protein: CASSQETSQGLYEQYF.

This rearrangement joins TRBV5-6 to TRBJ1-2, with a weak D call TRBD1 (5 bases). This CDR3 has 14 residues. Germline V gene data show CDR1 as SGHDT and CDR2 as YYEEEE. The V end lost 1 base, the J end lost 7 bases, and 14 bases lay between the germline ends. The CDR3 bases are TGTGCCAGCAGCTTGAATCCTGAGGGGATTGGCTACACCTTC. Translated: CASSLNPEGIGYTF.

The chain joins TRBV30 to TRBJ2-5; 8 bases agree with TRBD1. Trimming took 2 bases from V and 5 from J; bases not matched to a gene: 7. Germline CDR1 is GTSNPN and CDR2 is SVGIG (reference sequence). The CDR3 has 14 residues. CDR3 region: CAWSRTGMGETQYF. The CDR3, as DNA: TGTGCCTGGAGTCGGACAGGGATGGGGGAGACCCAGTACTTC.

This clone was detected only a few times. V is TRBV2 and J is TRBJ2-1; 8 bases agree with TRBD1. Germline lookup yields CDR1 SNHLY and CDR2 FYNNEI. The CDR3 covers 15 residues. V lost 2 bases and J lost 6; bases outside the gene matches: 6. The CDR3 sequence: CASSESQGALNEQFF. The CDR3 DNA reads as TGTGCCAGCAGTGAATCCCAGGGGGCCCTCAATGAGCAGTTCTTC.